This TCR beta chain was found in a study of STAT3 mutations in large granular lymphocyte leukemia. Findings of the study overall: Every T-LGLL patient had at least one immunodominant TCRbeta clonotype.

Details on this clone: Its antigen is undetermined.

From germline, CDR1 is SEHNR and CDR2 FQNEAQ (reference sequence). The CDR3 runs 16 residues. Unmatched junction bases numbered 13, after V lost 5 bases and J lost 7 bases. Clones were sequenced by immunoSEQ multiplex PCR, and TCRdb holds only the in-frame ones, with some missing. The sample records about 24,000 clones, 94% being singletons. The clonotype comes from a man aged 40-50 years with T-cell large granular lymphocyte leukemia. Some clones in this sample may be carry-over from other donors' samples. The gene calls are TRBV7-9 and TRBJ2-2, with 7 bases that match TRBD1. The specimen sequenced was peripheral blood mononuclear cells. The CDR3 region has the DNA TGTGCCAGCAGCCTACCAACGGACAGGATAGACGGGGAGCTGTTTTTT. Translated, it gives CASSLPTDRIDGELFF.